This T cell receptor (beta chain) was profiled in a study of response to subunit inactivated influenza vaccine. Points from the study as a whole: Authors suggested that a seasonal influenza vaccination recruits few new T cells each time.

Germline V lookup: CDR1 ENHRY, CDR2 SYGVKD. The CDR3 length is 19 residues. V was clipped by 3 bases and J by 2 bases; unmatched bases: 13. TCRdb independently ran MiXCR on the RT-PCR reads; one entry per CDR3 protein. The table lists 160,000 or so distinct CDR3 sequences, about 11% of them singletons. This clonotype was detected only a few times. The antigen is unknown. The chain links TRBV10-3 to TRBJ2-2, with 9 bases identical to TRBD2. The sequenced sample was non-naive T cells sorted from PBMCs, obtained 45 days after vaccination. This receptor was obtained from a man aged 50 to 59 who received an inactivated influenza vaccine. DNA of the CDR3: TGTGCCATCAGTGACCCCCCGGGTAGCGGGGGCCCTAACACCGGGGAGCTGTTTTTT. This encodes CAISDPPGSGGPNTGELFF.